Listed below are T cell receptor beta chains from one sample, sequenced in a study of T cells in Graves' hyperthyroidism and ophthalmopathy. TCRdb fed the multiplex PCR reads into MiXCR, producing one record per CDR3 protein. The sample includes 95,000 to 100,000 distinct CDR3 sequences, approximately 56% of them seen just once. Material: blood. These receptors were obtained from a woman aged 40 to 49 with Graves' hyperthyroidism. Both conserved end residues are part of each CDR3. A D gene is named only where the DNA matches it firmly. Expanded clones are given a class, and other clones once, few, many or no size at all.

many	TRBV6-1	TRBD1	TRBJ1-6	CASSEGKGASYNSPLHF	TGTGCCAGCAGTGAGGGAAAGGGGGCGTCCTATAATTCACCCCTCCACTTT
-	TRBV29-1	TRBD2	TRBJ2-5	CSGLAGGGRETQYF	TGCAGCGGACTAGCGGGAGGCGGGAGAGAGACCCAGTACTTC
few	TRBV7-8	-	TRBJ2-5	CASSLVWAHGTQYF	TGTGCCAGCAGCTTAGTATGGGCGCACGGGACCCAGTACTTC
-	TRBV10-3	TRBD2	TRBJ2-5	CAISERLATRRETQYF	TGTGCCATCAGTGAGCGACTAGCGACAAGACGAGAGACCCAGTACTTC
-	TRBV5-6	-	TRBJ2-7	CAWSPDRSYEQYF	TGTGCCTGGAGCCCCGACCGGTCCTACGAGCAGTACTTC
-	TRBV10-3	-	TRBJ1-2	CAISSGSRDYGYTF	TGTGCCATCAGCAGCGGGAGTCGGGACTATGGCTACACCTTC
once	TRBV25-1	-	TRBJ1-1	CASSGGGWNTEAFF	TGTGCCAGCAGTGGCGGCGGTTGGAACACTGAAGCTTTCTTT
-	TRBV20-1	TRBD1	TRBJ1-2	CSARPGGHGYTF	TGCAGTGCTAGGCCAGGGGGCCATGGCTACACCTTC
-	TRBV29-1	-	TRBJ1-5	CSVGVGQPQHF	TGCAGCGTGGGGGTGGGACAGCCCCAGCATTTT
-	TRBV10-2	TRBD2	TRBJ2-7	CASSESSVMALAAYEQYF	TGCGCCAGCAGTGAGTCTAGTGTTATGGCCCTAGCGGCCTACGAGCAGTACTTC
-	TRBV5-1	TRBD1	TRBJ2-5	CASSSGQVIEEETQYF	TGCGCCAGCAGCTCGGGACAGGTGATCGAAGAAGAGACCCAGTACTTC
medium-sized	TRBV7-2	TRBD2	TRBJ2-7	CASSPLAGARKQYF	TGTGCCAGCAGTCCCCTAGCGGGAGCCAGGAAGCAGTACTTC
many	TRBV7-9	TRBD1	TRBJ2-7	CASSLVQGSSYEQYF	TGTGCCAGCAGCTTAGTACAGGGGAGCTCCTACGAGCAGTACTTC
few	TRBV25-1	-	TRBJ1-1	CASTNTEAFF	TGTGCTAGCACGAACACTGAAGCTTTCTTT
-	TRBV10-3	TRBD2	TRBJ2-7	CAAGASGSHEQYF	TGTGCCGCAGGGGCTAGCGGGAGCCACGAGCAGTACTTC
many	TRBV20-1	TRBD1	TRBJ1-5	CSAQQGARQPQHF	TGCAGTGCACAGCAGGGGGCACGGCAGCCCCAGCATTTT
once	TRBV7-2	-	TRBJ2-3	CASSLVAPCTDTQYF	TGTGCCAGCAGCTTAGTGGCACCCTGCACAGATACGCAGTATTTT
many	TRBV20-1	-	TRBJ2-7	CSVLPLGVTYEQYF	TGCAGTGTCCTCCCACTAGGAGTAACCTACGAGCAGTACTTC
-	TRBV27	-	TRBJ2-7	CASSAKLGDRASYEQYF	TGTGCCAGCAGTGCCAAACTGGGAGACCGGGCCTCCTACGAGCAGTACTTC
many	TRBV20-1	-	TRBJ2-6	CSARLAPTGANVLTF	TGCAGTGCTAGATTGGCTCCTACAGGGGCCAACGTCCTGACTTTC
few	TRBV25-1	TRBD1	TRBJ1-1	CASSAGGTEAFF	TGTGCCAGCTCGGCAGGGGGCACTGAAGCTTTCTTT
few	TRBV10-3	-	TRBJ1-6	CAIGVGDSPLHF	TGTGCCATCGGAGTGGGCGATTCACCCCTCCACTTT
-	TRBV12-3/TRBV12-4	TRBD1	TRBJ1-5	CASSAPGGGQPQHF	TGTGCCAGCAGTGCGCCAGGGGGCGGTCAGCCCCAGCATTTT
-	TRBV20-1	-	TRBJ2-5	CGGEHQETQYF	TGCGGCGGAGAGCACCAAGAGACCCAGTACTTC
-	TRBV7-2	-	TRBJ2-6	CASSLVGGSYVLTF	TGTGCCAGCAGCTTAGTTGGGGGGTCCTACGTCCTGACTTTC
many	TRBV9	-	TRBJ2-3	CASSATVGGSDTQYF	TGTGCCAGCAGCGCGACAGTGGGGGGTTCGGATACGCAGTATTTT
-	TRBV20-1	-	TRBJ1-2	CSASKVSKGHYGYTF	TGCAGTGCTAGCAAAGTGTCTAAGGGCCACTATGGCTACACCTTC
-	TRBV2	TRBD1	TRBJ2-5	CAGSRQGLFQETQYF	TGTGCCGGCAGTCGACAGGGGTTATTCCAAGAGACCCAGTACTTC
-	TRBV7-9	-	TRBJ1-1	CASSLPTLDSEAFF	TGTGCCAGCAGCCTCCCAACCTTAGACTCTGAAGCTTTCTTT
-	TRBV5-6	TRBD2	TRBJ2-5	CASSGGLSSEETQYF	TGCGCCAGCAGCGGGGGGCTGTCGTCGGAAGAGACCCAGTACTTC
once	TRBV7-2	TRBD2	TRBJ2-5	CASSRWTSGRAETQYF	TGTGCCAGCAGCCGCTGGACTAGCGGGAGGGCAGAGACCCAGTACTTC
-	TRBV20-1	TRBD1	TRBJ2-5	CSAPGTGGQETQYF	TGCAGTGCTCCCGGGACAGGGGGCCAAGAGACCCAGTACTTC
-	TRBV7-2	TRBD2	TRBJ2-1	CASSLPLAGARNEQFF	TGTGCCAGCAGCTTGCCACTAGCGGGAGCGCGAAATGAGCAGTTCTTC
-	TRBV20-1	-	TRBJ2-7	CSAPRVNSYEQYF	TGCAGTGCTCCCAGGGTCAACTCCTACGAGCAGTACTTC
-	TRBV5-1	TRBD2	TRBJ2-5	CASSTSGTAQETQYF	TGCGCCAGCAGTACTAGCGGGACAGCCCAAGAGACCCAGTACTTC
many	TRBV5-1	-	TRBJ2-2	CASSSDLRTGELFF	TGCGCCAGCAGCTCCGATCTGAGGACCGGGGAGCTGTTTTTT
-	TRBV7-3	-	TRBJ2-2	CASSLGPLGELFF	TGTGCCAGCAGCTTAGGACCTCTCGGGGAGCTGTTTTTT
medium-sized	TRBV15	-	TRBJ2-7	CATSREGSPYEQYF	TGTGCCACCAGCAGAGAGGGCAGCCCTTACGAGCAGTACTTC
-	TRBV7-9	-	TRBJ1-4	CASHVQAALNEKLFF	TGTGCCAGCCATGTGCAGGCAGCTCTTAATGAGAAACTGTTTTTT
once	TRBV6-4	TRBD2	TRBJ2-7	CASSDVTSGFSYEQYF	TGTGCCAGCAGTGACGTGACTAGCGGGTTCTCCTACGAGCAGTACTTC
-	TRBV29-1	TRBD1	TRBJ2-5	CSVEGDRGRGPETQYF	TGCAGCGTTGAAGGGGACAGGGGGCGGGGCCCAGAGACCCAGTACTTC
-	TRBV15	-	TRBJ1-1	CATSRNTQGYTEAFF	TGTGCCACCAGCAGGAATACCCAGGGGTACACTGAAGCTTTCTTT
-	TRBV9	TRBD2	TRBJ2-5	CASSGRTSGSGETQYF	TGTGCCAGCAGCGGAAGGACTAGCGGGAGTGGAGAGACCCAGTACTTC
many	TRBV7-2	-	TRBJ2-5	CASSLLGGGAETQYF	TGTGCCAGCAGCCTCCTGGGAGGGGGGGCAGAGACCCAGTACTTC
-	TRBV7-2	-	TRBJ1-5	CASSPLAGANQPQHF	TGTGCCAGCAGTCCCCTAGCGGGAGCCAATCAGCCCCAGCATTTT
many	TRBV29-1	-	TRBJ1-2	CSVTQTVNYGYTF	TGCAGCGTTACCCAGACGGTAAACTATGGCTACACCTTC
-	TRBV4-1	-	TRBJ2-5	CASSQEYGETQYF	TGCGCCAGCAGCCAAGAATACGGGGAGACCCAGTACTTC